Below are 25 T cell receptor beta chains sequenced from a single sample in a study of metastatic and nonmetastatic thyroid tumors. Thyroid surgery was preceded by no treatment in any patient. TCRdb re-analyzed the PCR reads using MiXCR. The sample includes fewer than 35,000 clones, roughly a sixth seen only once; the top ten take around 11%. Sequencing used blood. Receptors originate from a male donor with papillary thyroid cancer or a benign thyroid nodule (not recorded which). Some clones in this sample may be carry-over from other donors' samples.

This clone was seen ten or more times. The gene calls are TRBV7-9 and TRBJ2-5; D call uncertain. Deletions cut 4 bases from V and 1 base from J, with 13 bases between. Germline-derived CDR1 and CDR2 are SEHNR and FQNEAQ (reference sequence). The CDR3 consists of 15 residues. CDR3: CASSSLGRPQETQYF. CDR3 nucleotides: TGTGCCAGCAGCTCCCTTGGTAGGCCCCAAGAGACCCAGTACTTC.

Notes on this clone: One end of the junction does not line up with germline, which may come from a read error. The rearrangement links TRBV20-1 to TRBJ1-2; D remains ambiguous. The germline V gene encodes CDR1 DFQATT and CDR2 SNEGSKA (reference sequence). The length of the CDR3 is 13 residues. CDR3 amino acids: CSARDGMDYGCTF. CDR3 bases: TGCAGTGCTAGAGATGGTATGGACTATGGCTGCACCTTC.

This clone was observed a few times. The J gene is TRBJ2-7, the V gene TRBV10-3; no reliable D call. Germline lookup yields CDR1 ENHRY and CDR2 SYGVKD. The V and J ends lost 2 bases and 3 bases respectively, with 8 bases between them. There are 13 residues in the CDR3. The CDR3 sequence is CAISENAYYEQYF. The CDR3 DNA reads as TGTGCCATCAGTGAGAACGCTTACTACGAGCAGTACTTC.

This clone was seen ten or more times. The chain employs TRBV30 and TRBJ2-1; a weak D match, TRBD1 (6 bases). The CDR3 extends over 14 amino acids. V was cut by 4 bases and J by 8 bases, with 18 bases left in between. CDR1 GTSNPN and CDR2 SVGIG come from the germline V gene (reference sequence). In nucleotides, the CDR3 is TGTGCCTGGAAGAAGTGGGACATGGGGGATGAGCAGTTCTTC. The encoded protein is CAWKKWDMGDEQFF.

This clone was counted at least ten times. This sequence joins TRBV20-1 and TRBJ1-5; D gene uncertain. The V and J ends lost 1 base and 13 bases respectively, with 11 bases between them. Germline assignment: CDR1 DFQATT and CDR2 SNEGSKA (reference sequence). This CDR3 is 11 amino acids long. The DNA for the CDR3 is TGCAGTGCTAGAGTCCCCGGGTTGCAGCATTTT. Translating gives CSARVPGLQHF.

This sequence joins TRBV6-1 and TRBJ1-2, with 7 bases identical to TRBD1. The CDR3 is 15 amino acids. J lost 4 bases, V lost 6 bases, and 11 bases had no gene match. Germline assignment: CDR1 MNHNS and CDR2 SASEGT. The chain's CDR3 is CASSSLIGQVYGYTF. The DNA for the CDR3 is TGTGCCAGCAGCTCGTTGATTGGACAGGTCTATGGCTACACCTTC.

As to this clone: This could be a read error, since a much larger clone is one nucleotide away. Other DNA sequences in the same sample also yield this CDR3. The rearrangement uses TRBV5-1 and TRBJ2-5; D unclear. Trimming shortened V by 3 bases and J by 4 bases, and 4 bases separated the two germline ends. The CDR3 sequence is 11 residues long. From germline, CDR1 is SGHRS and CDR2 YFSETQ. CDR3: CASSSRETQYF. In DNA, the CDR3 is TGCGCCAGCAGCTCCCGAGAGACCCAGTACTTC.

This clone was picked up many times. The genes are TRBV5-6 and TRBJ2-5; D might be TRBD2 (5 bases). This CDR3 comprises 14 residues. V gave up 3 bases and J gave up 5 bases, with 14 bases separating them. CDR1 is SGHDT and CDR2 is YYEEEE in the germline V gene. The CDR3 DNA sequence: TGTGCCAGCAGCTCCGGACTGGACCGGGAGACCCAGTACTTC. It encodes CASSSGLDRETQYF.

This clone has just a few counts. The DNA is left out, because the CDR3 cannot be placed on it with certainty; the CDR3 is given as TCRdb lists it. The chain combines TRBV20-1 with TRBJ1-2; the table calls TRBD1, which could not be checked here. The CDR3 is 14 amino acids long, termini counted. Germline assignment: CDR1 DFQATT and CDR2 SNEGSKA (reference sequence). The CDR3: CSGYRNRPPYVCTF.

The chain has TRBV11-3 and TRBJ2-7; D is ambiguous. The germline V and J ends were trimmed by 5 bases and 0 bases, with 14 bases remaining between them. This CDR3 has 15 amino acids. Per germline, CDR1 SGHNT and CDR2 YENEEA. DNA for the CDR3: TGTGCCAGCAGCCCTGATTCGGGTCTCTCCTACGAGCAGTACTTC. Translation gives CASSPDSGLSYEQYF.

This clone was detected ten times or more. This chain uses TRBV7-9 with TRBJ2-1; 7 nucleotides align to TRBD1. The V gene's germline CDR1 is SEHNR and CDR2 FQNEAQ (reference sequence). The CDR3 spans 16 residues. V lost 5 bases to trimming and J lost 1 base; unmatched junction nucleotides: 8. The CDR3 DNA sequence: TGTGCCAGCAGCCCAAATAGACAGGGTTCCTACAATGAGCAGTTCTTC. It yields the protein CASSPNRQGSYNEQFF.

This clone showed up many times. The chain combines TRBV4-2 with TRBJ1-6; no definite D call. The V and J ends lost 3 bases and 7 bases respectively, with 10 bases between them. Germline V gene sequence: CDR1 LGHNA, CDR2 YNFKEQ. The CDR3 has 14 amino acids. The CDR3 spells CASSQGFWNSPLHF. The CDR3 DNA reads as TGTGCCAGCAGCCAGGGTTTTTGGAATTCACCCCTCCACTTT.

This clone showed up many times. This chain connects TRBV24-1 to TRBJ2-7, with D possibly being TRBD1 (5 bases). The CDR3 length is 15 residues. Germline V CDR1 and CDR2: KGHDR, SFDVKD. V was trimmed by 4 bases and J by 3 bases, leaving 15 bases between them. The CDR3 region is CATSDSRTTNYEQYF. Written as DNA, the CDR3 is TGTGCCACCAGTGACTCCCGGACAACCAACTACGAGCAGTACTTC.

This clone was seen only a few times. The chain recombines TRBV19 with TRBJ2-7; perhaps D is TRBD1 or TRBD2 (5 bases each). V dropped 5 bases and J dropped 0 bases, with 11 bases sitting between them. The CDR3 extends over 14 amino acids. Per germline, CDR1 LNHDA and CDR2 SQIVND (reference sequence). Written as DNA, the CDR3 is TGTGCCAGTAGTCCCCGGGACGGCTCCTACGAGCAGTACTTC. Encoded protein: CASSPRDGSYEQYF.

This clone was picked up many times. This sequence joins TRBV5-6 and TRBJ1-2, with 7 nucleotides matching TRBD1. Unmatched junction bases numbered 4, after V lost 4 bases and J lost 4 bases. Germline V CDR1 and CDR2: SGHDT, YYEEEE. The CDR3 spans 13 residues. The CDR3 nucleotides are TGTGCCAGCAGCCCCAGGGGGGTCTATGGCTACACCTTC. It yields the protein CASSPRGVYGYTF. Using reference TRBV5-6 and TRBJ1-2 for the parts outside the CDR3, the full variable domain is DAGVTQSPTHLIKTRGQQVTLRCSPKSGHDTVSWYQQALGQGPQFIFQYYEEEERQRGNFPDRFSGHQFPNYSSELNVNALLLGDSALYLCASSPRGVYGYTFGSGTRLTVV.

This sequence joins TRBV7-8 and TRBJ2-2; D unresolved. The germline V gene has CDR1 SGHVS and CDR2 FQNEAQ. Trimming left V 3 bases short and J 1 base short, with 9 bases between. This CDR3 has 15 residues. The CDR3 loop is CASSLCVGNTGELFF. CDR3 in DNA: TGTGCCAGCAGCTTGTGTGTGGGGAACACCGGGGAGCTGTTTTTT.

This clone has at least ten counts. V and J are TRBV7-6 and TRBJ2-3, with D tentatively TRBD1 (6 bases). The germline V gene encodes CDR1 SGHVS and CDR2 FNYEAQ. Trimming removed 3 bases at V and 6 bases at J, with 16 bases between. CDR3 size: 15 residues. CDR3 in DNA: TGTGCCAGCAGCTTTAGCAGACAGGTCCTCGATACGCAGTATTTT. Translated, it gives CASSFSRQVLDTQYF.

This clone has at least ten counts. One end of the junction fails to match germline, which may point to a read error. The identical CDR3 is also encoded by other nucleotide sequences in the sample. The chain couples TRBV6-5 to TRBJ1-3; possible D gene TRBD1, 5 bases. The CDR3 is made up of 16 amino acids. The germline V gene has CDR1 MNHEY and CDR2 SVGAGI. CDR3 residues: CASSYSAGQEGNTIYF. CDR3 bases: TGCGCCAGCAGTTACTCAGCAGGGCAGGAAGGAAACACCATATATTTT.

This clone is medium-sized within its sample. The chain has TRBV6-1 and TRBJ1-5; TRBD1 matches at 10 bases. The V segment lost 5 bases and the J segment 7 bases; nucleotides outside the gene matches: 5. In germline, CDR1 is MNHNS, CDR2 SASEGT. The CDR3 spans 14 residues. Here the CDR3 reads CASSWGTGDQPQHF. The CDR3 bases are TGTGCCAGCAGTTGGGGGACAGGGGACCAGCCCCAGCATTTT.

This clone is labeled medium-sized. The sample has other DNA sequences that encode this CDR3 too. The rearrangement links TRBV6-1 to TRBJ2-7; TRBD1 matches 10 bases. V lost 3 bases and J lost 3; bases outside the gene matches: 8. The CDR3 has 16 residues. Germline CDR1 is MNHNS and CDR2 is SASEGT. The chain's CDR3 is CASSDVPGQGHYEQYF. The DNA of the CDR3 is TGTGCCAGCAGTGACGTCCCGGGACAGGGGCACTACGAGCAGTACTTC.

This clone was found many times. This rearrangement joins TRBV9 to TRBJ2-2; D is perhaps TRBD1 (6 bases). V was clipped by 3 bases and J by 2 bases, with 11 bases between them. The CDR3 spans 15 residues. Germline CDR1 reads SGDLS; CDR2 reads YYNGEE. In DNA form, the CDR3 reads TGTGCCAGCAGCGGAACAGGGCTCAACACCGGGGAGCTGTTTTTT. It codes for CASSGTGLNTGELFF.

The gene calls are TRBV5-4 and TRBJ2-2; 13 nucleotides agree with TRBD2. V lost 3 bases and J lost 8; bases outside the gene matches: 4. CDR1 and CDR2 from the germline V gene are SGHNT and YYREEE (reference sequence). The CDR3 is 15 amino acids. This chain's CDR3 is CASSSGTSGAGELFF. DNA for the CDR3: TGTGCCAGCAGCTCTGGGACTAGCGGGGCGGGGGAGCTGTTTTTT.

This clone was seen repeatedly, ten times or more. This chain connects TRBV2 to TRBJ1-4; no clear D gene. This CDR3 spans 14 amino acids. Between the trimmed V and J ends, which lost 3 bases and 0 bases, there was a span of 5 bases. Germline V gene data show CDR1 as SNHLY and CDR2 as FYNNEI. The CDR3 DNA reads TGTGCCAGCAGTGATGCAGCAACTAATGAAAAACTGTTTTTT. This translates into CASSDAATNEKLFF.

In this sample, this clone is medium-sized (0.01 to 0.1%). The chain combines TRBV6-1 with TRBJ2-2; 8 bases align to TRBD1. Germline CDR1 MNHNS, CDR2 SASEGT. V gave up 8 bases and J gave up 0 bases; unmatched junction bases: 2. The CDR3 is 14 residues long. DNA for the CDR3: TGTGCCAGCGACAGGGGTGCGAACACCGGGGAGCTGTTTTTT. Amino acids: CASDRGANTGELFF.

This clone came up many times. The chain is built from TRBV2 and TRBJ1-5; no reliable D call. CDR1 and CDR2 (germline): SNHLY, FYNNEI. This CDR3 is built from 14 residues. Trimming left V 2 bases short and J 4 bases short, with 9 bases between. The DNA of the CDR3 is TGTGCCAGCAGTGAACTTGCCCTTAATCAGCCCCAGCATTTT. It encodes CASSELALNQPQHF.